This T cell receptor beta chain came from a study of blood T cell repertoires in COVID-19. Study in general: PBMCs, B-cell-depleted T cells, or T cells provided the cDNA or gDNA that made up the material.

V lost 2 bases and J lost 4; bases outside the gene matches: 11. Germline V gene data show CDR1 as MGHDK and CDR2 as SYGVNS. This CDR3 spans 17 amino acids. Adults between roughly 18 and 90 years of age took part from about 24 US areas. In the original workflow: Researchers report that nucleated cell counts were estimated from reference gene primer amplification. Libraries were prepared by immunoSEQ multiplex PCR; TCRdb keeps only in-frame clonotypes and omits some of them. V, J and clone size are those of that table, while D and trimming were read from the DNA. The sample gives about 400,000 clones, around nine tenths of which show up once; almost 2% is in the top ten.

The chain is built from TRBV25-1 and TRBJ2-1, with 7 nucleotides matching TRBD2. Input material: PBMCs or T cells enriched from blood (not recorded which). This TCR was sampled from a woman under 30 with acute COVID-19. CDR3 sequence: CASSEIAWGGIYNEQFF. In nucleotides, the CDR3 is TGTGCCAGCAGTGAAATAGCGTGGGGGGGGATTTACAATGAGCAGTTCTTC.